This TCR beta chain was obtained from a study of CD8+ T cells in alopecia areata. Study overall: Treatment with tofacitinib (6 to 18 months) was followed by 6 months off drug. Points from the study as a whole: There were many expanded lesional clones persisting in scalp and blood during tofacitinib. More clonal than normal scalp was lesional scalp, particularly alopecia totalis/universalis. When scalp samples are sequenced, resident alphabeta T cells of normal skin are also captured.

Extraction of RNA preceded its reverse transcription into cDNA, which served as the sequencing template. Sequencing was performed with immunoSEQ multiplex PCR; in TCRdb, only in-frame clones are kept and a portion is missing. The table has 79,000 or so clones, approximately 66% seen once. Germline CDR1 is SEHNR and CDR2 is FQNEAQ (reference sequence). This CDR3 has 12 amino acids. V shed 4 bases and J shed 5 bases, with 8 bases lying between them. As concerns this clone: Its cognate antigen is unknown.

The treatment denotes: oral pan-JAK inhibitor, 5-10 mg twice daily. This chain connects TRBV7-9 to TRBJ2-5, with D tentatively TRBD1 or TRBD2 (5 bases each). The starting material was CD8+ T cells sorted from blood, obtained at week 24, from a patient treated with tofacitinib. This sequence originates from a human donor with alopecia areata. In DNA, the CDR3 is TGTGCCAGCAGCTCATGGGGGGAGACCCAGTACTTC. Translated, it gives CASSSWGETQYF. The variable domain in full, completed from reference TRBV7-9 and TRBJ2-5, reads DTGVSQNPRHKITKRGQNVTFRCDPISEHNRLYWYRQTLGQGPEFLTYFQNEAQLEKSRLLSDRFSAERPKGSFSTLEIQRTEQGDSAMYLCASSSWGETQYFGPGTRLLVL.